These 31 T cell receptor beta chains were sequenced from one sample in a study of vaccination effects on CD4 cells after COVID-19. No antigen has been assigned to these receptors. Prior to sequencing, the ViraFEST assay stimulated PBMC with viral peptide pools, which expanded the antigen-specific CD4+ T cells. Isolating CD4+ T cells followed roughly ten days of culture. Negative nucleocapsid antibody tests before and after vaccination confirmed no previous SARS-CoV-2 infection. Profiling relied on immunoSEQ multiplex PCR, and the TCRdb table lists in-frame clones only, not all of them. This sample has about 43,000 clones, with just over 75% found just once. This material consisted of CD4+ T cells from PBMCs cultured with SARS-CoV-2 spike peptides, taken before COVID-19 vaccination. The receptors originated from a human donor who received a COVID-19 vaccine.

The chain recombines TRBV7-9 with TRBJ1-4; no firm D call. Trimming removed 6 bases from V and 7 bases from J, with 6 bases in between. CDR3 length equals 11 residues. Germline assignment: CDR1 SEHNR and CDR2 FQNEAQ (reference sequence). The CDR3 region has the DNA TGTGCCAGCAGGGGCGCTGAAAAACTGTTTTTT. It translates to CASRGAEKLFF. The full variable domain, in which reference TRBV7-9 and TRBJ1-4 provide the parts outside the CDR3, is DTGVSQNPRHKITKRGQNVTFRCDPISEHNRLYWYRQTLGQGPEFLTYFQNEAQLEKSRLLSDRFSAERPKGSFSTLEIQRTEQGDSAMYLCASRGAEKLFFGSGTQLSVL.

This chain connects TRBV20-1 to TRBJ2-2; the match to TRBD2 covers 9 bases. V lost 3 bases and J lost 9; bases outside the gene matches: 8. The CDR3 length is 14 residues. Germline lookup yields CDR1 DFQATT and CDR2 SNEGSKA (reference sequence). The CDR3: CSASLSGGRRELFF. Written as DNA, the CDR3 is TGCAGTGCTAGTTTGAGCGGGGGGCGTAGGGAGCTGTTTTTT.

The rearrangement uses TRBV19 and TRBJ1-6; a possible D gene is TRBD1 (5 bases). Germline V gene data show CDR1 as LNHDA and CDR2 as SQIVND (reference sequence). This CDR3 is built from 17 residues. The germline V and J ends were trimmed by 1 base and 9 bases, with 19 bases remaining between them. The CDR3 sequence is CASSIGGFDGSRSPLHF. CDR3 in DNA: TGTGCCAGTAGTATAGGGGGCTTCGATGGGTCTCGTTCACCCCTCCACTTT.

This rearrangement joins TRBV6-1 to TRBJ1-5; D ambiguous. CDR1 MNHNS and CDR2 SASEGT come from the germline V gene. The CDR3 length is 17 residues. Trimming cost V 0 bases and J 3 bases, with 15 bases left between them. CDR3 in amino acids: CASSEASVWGYNQPQHF. As DNA, the CDR3 is TGTGCCAGCAGTGAAGCGTCGGTGTGGGGATACAATCAGCCCCAGCATTTT.

This chain links TRBV7-2 with TRBJ2-1, with 7 nucleotides matching TRBD1. The CDR3 is made up of 14 amino acids. The J segment lost 3 bases and the V segment lost 5 bases, leaving 4 bases of the junction unmatched. The germline V gene has CDR1 SGHTA and CDR2 FQGNSA. This chain's CDR3 is CASSNPGGYNEQFF. CDR3 DNA sequence: TGTGCCAGCAGCAACCCAGGGGGCTACAATGAGCAGTTCTTC.

This chain connects TRBV9 to TRBJ1-6, with no clear D. V was shortened by 1 base and J by 11 bases, with 10 bases between the two germline ends. CDR3 length: 13 amino acids. Germline-derived CDR1 and CDR2 are SGDLS and YYNGEE. Here the CDR3 reads CASSVSEETPLHF. The CDR3 coding sequence is TGTGCCAGCAGCGTATCCGAAGAGACACCCCTCCACTTT. Full variable domain (rest looked up from reference TRBV9 and TRBJ1-6): DSGVTQTPKHLITATGQRVTLRCSPRSGDLSVYWYQQSLDQGLQFLIQYYNGEERAKGNILERFSAQQFPDLHSELNLSSLELGDSALYFCASSVSEETPLHFGNGTRLTVT.

The V gene is TRBV18, the J gene TRBJ2-2; no firm D call. V was clipped by 1 base and J by 8 bases, with 8 bases between them. The CDR3 has 13 residues. The germline gives CDR1 KGHSH, CDR2 LQKENI. The CDR3 region has the DNA TGTGCCAGCTCACCACTGGCGGCGGGGGAGCTGTTTTTT. Translating gives CASSPLAAGELFF.

This chain uses TRBV10-1 with TRBJ1-2, with D uncertain. Trimming removed 2 bases from V and 0 bases from J, with 7 bases in between. The CDR3 has 14 amino acids. Germline V gene sequence: CDR1 WNHNN, CDR2 SYGVQD (reference sequence). The CDR3, as DNA: TGCGCCAGCAGTGAGGGCCTAGCTAACTATGGCTACACCTTC. It specifies CASSEGLANYGYTF.

The chain employs TRBV24-1 and TRBJ2-4; 9 bases match TRBD1. The germline V gene has CDR1 KGHDR and CDR2 SFDVKD. The CDR3 covers 16 residues. Trimming removed 2 bases from V and 8 bases from J; junction bases left unmatched: 9. CDR3 sequence (DNA): TGTGCCACCAGTGATTCCGGGACAGGGTTAGAGGACATTCAGTACTTC. It codes for CATSDSGTGLEDIQYF.

The table lists this clone with a count of one. The rearrangement uses TRBV6-1 and TRBJ1-3; D gene uncertain. Trimming stripped 3 bases from V and 0 bases from J, with 6 bases between. The CDR3 sequence is 14 residues long. Germline V gene lookup returns CDR1 MNHNS and CDR2 SASEGT. For the CDR3, the DNA is TGTGCCAGCAGTGAGGACTACTCTGGAAACACCATATATTTT. Translated, it gives CASSEDYSGNTIYF.

V usage is TRBV7-3 and J usage is TRBJ2-1; a weak D match, TRBD2 (6 bases). Per the germline V gene, CDR1 is SGHTA and CDR2 is FQGTGA. The V and J ends lost 2 bases and 5 bases respectively, with 7 bases between them. This CDR3 spans 13 amino acids. The CDR3 loop is CASSLVADNEQFF. CDR3 nucleotides: TGTGCCAGCAGCTTAGTAGCGGACAATGAGCAGTTCTTC.

The gene calls are TRBV10-3 and TRBJ1-2; 7 bases are shared with TRBD1. Germline V lookup: CDR1 ENHRY, CDR2 SYGVKD. The CDR3 spans 16 residues. Trimming cost V 1 base and J 7 bases; bases outside gene matches: 12. The CDR3: CAISELGRQGPGGYTF. DNA of the CDR3: TGTGCCATCAGTGAGTTAGGAAGACAGGGCCCGGGTGGCTACACCTTC.

For the CDR3, the DNA is TGCGCCAGCAGGGGACAGGGGGCAACTAATGAAAAACTGTTTTTT. It specifies CASRGQGATNEKLFF. This chain joins TRBV5-1 and TRBJ1-4, with TRBD1 matching 11 bases. The CDR3 loop spans 15 amino acids. Germline CDR1 is SGHRS and CDR2 is YFSETQ. V dropped 5 bases and J dropped 0; count of bases not matched to a gene: 0.

The chain is built from TRBV28 and TRBJ2-1; D call uncertain. This CDR3 region has 14 residues. V was cut by 8 bases and J by 0 bases, with 11 bases left in between. CDR1 and CDR2 (germline): MDHEN, SYDVKM. The CDR3 sequence: CASPGPNSYNEQFF. Here the CDR3 DNA reads TGTGCCAGCCCAGGCCCAAACTCCTACAATGAGCAGTTCTTC.

The chain is built from TRBV6-5 and TRBJ2-7, with a weak D call TRBD2 (6 bases). Trimming cost V 7 bases and J 3 bases, with 16 bases left between them. Per germline, CDR1 MNHEY and CDR2 SVGAGI. The CDR3 length is 14 residues. Here the CDR3 DNA reads TGTGCCAGCAACCATGAGGGCGGGGACTACGAGCAGTACGTC. Protein product: CASNHEGGDYEQYV.

This chain joins TRBV30 and TRBJ1-1; D gene ambiguous. CDR1 and CDR2 (germline): GTSNPN, SVGIG (reference sequence). The ends were cut back, 0 bases at V and 0 bases at J, with 11 bases in the middle. The CDR3 loop spans 15 amino acids. The CDR3 nucleotides are TGTGCCTGGAGTGTACCGGCAAGGTTGAACACTGAAGCTTTCTTT. It specifies CAWSVPARLNTEAFF.

The J gene is TRBJ1-2, the V gene TRBV5-4, with a possible D match to TRBD1 (6 bases). V was cut by 4 bases and J by 6 bases, with 10 bases left in between. The CDR3 covers 12 residues. Germline CDR1 and CDR2: SGHNT and YYREEE (reference sequence). The CDR3 loop reads CASSLQGNGYTF. CDR3 nucleotides: TGTGCCAGCAGCCTACAGGGCAATGGCTACACCTTC.

Only a few counts were recorded for this clone. The chain joins TRBV27 to TRBJ1-1; D is uncertain. The CDR3 spans 14 residues. Germline-derived CDR1 and CDR2 are MNHEY and SMNVEV (reference sequence). The V end was cut by 6 bases, the J end by 1 base, with 12 bases between. For the CDR3, the DNA is TGTGCCAGCAGGCTGCTGGCTCAGAACACTGAAGCTTTCTTT. Protein: CASRLLAQNTEAFF.

CDR3 DNA: TGTGCCAGCAGTGAAAGGACAGGGGTGAATGGCTACACCTTC. Amino acid sequence: CASSERTGVNGYTF. This chain connects TRBV2 to TRBJ1-2; 9 bases agree with TRBD1. The CDR3 runs to 14 residues. Germline CDR1 is SNHLY and CDR2 is FYNNEI. Trimming took 2 bases from V and 6 from J; bases not matched to a gene: 4.

This sequence joins TRBV24-1 and TRBJ2-7; tentative D call: TRBD2 (6 bases). Trimming shortened V by 3 bases and J by 4 bases, and 15 bases separated the two germline ends. The CDR3 is 15 amino acids. Per the germline V gene, CDR1 is KGHDR and CDR2 is SFDVKD. CDR3 in DNA: TGTGCCACCAGTGATCCTAGCGACCTACCGTACGAGCAGTACGTC. The encoded protein is CATSDPSDLPYEQYV.

J is TRBJ2-5 and V is TRBV6-1, with D perhaps TRBD2 (5 bases). The CDR3 runs to 14 residues. From germline, CDR1 is MNHNS and CDR2 SASEGT. Trimming took off 3 bases at V and 4 bases at J, with 12 bases between the two ends. Here the CDR3 reads CASSEDGLGETQYF. The CDR3 DNA sequence: TGTGCCAGCAGTGAGGACGGACTCGGAGAGACCCAGTACTTC.

This clone was observed once. This rearrangement joins TRBV4-1 to TRBJ2-2; 8 nucleotides line up with TRBD2. J lost 5 bases, V lost 1 base, and 9 bases had no gene match. This CDR3 has 17 residues. The germline V gene has CDR1 MGHRA and CDR2 YSYEKL. CDR3 sequence: CASSQVQKAGDTGELFF. The CDR3 DNA is TGCGCCAGCAGCCAAGTTCAAAAAGCGGGGGATACCGGGGAGCTGTTTTTT.

The chain joins TRBV19 to TRBJ1-5, with 7 positions matching TRBD1. Per the germline V gene, CDR1 is LNHDA and CDR2 is SQIVND (reference sequence). Trimming took 9 bases from V and 7 from J; bases not matched to a gene: 9. The CDR3 extends over 13 amino acids. This CDR3 is CASSWQGEQPQHF. CDR3 DNA sequence: TGTGCCAGCTCATGGCAGGGGGAACAGCCCCAGCATTTT.

The rearrangement uses TRBV7-2 and TRBJ2-5; D not resolved. CDR1 and CDR2 from the germline V gene are SGHTA and FQGNSA. The CDR3 is made up of 15 amino acids. V lost 2 bases, J lost 4 bases, and 14 bases lay in between. The CDR3 spells CASSLRWLGSETQYF. The CDR3 DNA sequence: TGTGCCAGCAGCTTACGTTGGCTAGGGTCAGAGACCCAGTACTTC.

The V call is TRBV6-2 or TRBV6-3, the J call TRBJ2-2; no clear D gene. The CDR3 extends over 14 amino acids. V gave up 2 bases and J gave up 6 bases, with 10 bases separating them. Germline V gene sequence: CDR1 MNHEY, CDR2 SVGEGT. CDR3 in DNA: TGTGCCAGCAGTTACAACAGTCGGGCCGGGGAGCTGTTTTTT. This codes for CASSYNSRAGELFF.

In its sample, this clone was seen a few times. The chain is built from TRBV6-5 and TRBJ1-1; D is uncertain. Germline assignment: CDR1 MNHEY and CDR2 SVGAGI. The CDR3 is made up of 15 amino acids. V lost 0 bases and J 1 base, leaving 9 bases between the germline ends. The CDR3 DNA is TGTGCCAGCAGTTACTCTACGGGCTGGAACACTGAAGCTTTCTTT. Its translation: CASSYSTGWNTEAFF.

The chain is built from TRBV6-5 and TRBJ2-5; 9 bases fit TRBD2. After removal of 6 bases from V and 4 bases from J, the junction contained 6 bases not matched to a gene. Germline V lookup: CDR1 MNHEY, CDR2 SVGAGI. The CDR3 runs 14 residues. The CDR3 is CASRGRGGGETQYF. Written as DNA, the CDR3 is TGTGCCAGCAGGGGGCGGGGGGGCGGAGAGACCCAGTACTTC.

CDR3 nucleotide sequence: TGTGCCAGCAGCTTAACCGGGACTTTAAGCTCTGGGGCCAACGTCCTGACTTTC. Translating gives CASSLTGTLSSGANVLTF. J is TRBJ2-6 and V is TRBV7-3; D might be TRBD2 (6 bases). Germline V CDR1 and CDR2: SGHTA, FQGTGA. The CDR3 runs to 18 residues. V was clipped by 0 bases and J by 0 bases, with 12 bases between them.

In this sample, this clone turned up a few times. This chain links TRBV6-5 with TRBJ2-3; the D is unclear. Germline-derived CDR1 and CDR2 are MNHEY and SVGAGI. Trimming took off 2 bases at V and 2 bases at J, with 8 bases between the two ends. The CDR3 length is 14 residues. The CDR3 loop is CASSYGVNTDTQYF. CDR3 bases: TGTGCCAGCAGTTACGGAGTCAACACAGATACGCAGTATTTT.

The chain has TRBV28 and TRBJ1-2; D might be TRBD1 (6 bases). Germline assignment: CDR1 MDHEN and CDR2 SYDVKM. V lost 10 bases and J 0 bases, leaving 27 bases between the germline ends. The CDR3 has 18 residues. The CDR3 DNA reads TGTGCCACTATTACAGACCGTCGACAGGCAACTACTAACTATGGCTACACCTTC. Amino acid sequence: CATITDRRQATTNYGYTF.

The gene calls are TRBV18 and TRBJ1-1, with D perhaps matching TRBD1 (6 bases). Trimming removed 3 bases from V and 2 bases from J, with 13 bases in between. This CDR3 has 15 residues. Germline CDR1 KGHSH, CDR2 LQKENI. In DNA, the CDR3 is TGTGCCAGCTCACCTTTCAGGACAGAAAACACTGAAGCTTTCTTT. Translating gives CASSPFRTENTEAFF. The full variable domain, its missing parts supplied by reference TRBV18 and TRBJ1-1, is NAGVMQNPRHLVRRRGQEARLRCSPMKGHSHVYWYRQLPEEGLKFMVYLQKENIIDESGMPKERFSAEFPKEGPSILRIQQVVRGDSAAYFCASSPFRTENTEAFFGQGTRLTVV.